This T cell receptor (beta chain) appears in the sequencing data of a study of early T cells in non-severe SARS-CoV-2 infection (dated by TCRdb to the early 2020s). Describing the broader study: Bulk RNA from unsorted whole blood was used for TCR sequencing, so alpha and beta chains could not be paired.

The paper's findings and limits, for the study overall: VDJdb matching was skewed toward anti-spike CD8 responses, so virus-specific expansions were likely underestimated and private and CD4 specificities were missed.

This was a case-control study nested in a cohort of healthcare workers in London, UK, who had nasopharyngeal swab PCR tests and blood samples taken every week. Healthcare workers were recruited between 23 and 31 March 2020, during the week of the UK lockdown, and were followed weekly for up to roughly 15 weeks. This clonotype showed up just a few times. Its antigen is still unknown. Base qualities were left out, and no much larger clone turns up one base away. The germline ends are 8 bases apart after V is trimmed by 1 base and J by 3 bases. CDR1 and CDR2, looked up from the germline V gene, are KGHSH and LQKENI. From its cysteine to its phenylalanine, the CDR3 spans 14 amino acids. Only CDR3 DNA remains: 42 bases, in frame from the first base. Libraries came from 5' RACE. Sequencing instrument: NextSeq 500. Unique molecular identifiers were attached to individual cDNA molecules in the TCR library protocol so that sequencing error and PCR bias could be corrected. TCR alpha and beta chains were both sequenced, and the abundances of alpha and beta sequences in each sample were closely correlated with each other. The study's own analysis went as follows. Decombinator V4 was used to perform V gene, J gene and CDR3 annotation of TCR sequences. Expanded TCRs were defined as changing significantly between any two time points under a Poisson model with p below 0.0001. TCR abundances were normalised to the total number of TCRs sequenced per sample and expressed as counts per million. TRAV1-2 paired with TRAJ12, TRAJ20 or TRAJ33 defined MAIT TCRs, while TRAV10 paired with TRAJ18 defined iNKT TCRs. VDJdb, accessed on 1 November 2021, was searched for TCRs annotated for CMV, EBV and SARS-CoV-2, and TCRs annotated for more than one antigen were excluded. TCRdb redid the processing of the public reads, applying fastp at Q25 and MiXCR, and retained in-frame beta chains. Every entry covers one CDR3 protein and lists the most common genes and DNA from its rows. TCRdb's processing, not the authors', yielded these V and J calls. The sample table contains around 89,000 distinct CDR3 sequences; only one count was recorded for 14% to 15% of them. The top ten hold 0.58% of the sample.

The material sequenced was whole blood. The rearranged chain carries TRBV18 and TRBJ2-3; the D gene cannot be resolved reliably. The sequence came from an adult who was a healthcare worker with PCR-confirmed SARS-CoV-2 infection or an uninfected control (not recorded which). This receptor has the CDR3 CASSPLEETDTQYF. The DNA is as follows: TGTGCCAGCTCACCACTAGAAGAGACAGATACGCAGTATTTT.